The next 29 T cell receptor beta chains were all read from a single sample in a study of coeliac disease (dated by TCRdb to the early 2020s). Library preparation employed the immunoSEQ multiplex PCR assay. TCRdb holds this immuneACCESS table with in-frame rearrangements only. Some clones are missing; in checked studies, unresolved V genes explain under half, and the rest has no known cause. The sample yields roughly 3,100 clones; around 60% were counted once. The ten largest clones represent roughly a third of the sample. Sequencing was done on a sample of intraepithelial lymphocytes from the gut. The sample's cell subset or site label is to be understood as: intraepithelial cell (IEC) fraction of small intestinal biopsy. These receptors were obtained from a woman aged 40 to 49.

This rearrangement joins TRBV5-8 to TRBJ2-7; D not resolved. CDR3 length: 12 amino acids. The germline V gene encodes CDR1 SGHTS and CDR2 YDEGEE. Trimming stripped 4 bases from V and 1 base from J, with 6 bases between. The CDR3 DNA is TGTGCCAGCAGCCCCTTATCCTACGAGCAGTACTTC. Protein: CASSPLSYEQYF.

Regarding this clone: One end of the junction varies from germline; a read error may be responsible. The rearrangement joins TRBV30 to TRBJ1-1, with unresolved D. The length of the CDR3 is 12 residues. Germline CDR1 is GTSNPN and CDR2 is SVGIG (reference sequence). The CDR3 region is CAWASMNAEAFF. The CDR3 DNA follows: TGTGCCTGGGCTTCTATGAACGCTGAAGCTTTCTTT. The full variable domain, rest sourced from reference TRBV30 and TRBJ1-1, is SQTIHQWPATLVQPVGSPLSLECTVEGTSNPNLYWYRQAAGRGLQLLFYSVGIGQISSEVPQNLSASRPQDRQFILSSKKLLLSDSGFYLCAWASMNAEAFFGQGTRLTVV.

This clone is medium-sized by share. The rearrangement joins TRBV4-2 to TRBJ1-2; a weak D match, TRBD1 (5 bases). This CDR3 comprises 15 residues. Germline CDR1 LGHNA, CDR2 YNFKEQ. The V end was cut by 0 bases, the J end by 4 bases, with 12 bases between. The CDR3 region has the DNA TGTGCCAGCAGCCAAGATGAAGCAGGGATCTATGGCTACACCTTC. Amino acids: CASSQDEAGIYGYTF.

The CDR3 spells CAISDRRDQSTDTQYF. Here the CDR3 DNA reads TGTGCCATCAGTGACCGGCGGGACCAAAGCACAGATACGCAGTATTTT. The J gene is TRBJ2-3, the V gene TRBV10-3, with D tentatively TRBD2 (6 bases). Germline CDR1 and CDR2: ENHRY and SYGVKD. This CDR3 spans 16 amino acids. The V gene lost 3 bases and the J gene lost 0 bases, with 13 bases spanning the gap.

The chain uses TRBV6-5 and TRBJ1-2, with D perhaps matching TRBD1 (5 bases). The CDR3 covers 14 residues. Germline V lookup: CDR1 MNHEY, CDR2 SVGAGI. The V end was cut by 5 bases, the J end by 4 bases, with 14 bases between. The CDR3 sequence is CASSPTGGGYGYTF. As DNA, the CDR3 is TGTGCCAGCAGTCCAACCGGGGGGGGCTATGGCTACACCTTC.

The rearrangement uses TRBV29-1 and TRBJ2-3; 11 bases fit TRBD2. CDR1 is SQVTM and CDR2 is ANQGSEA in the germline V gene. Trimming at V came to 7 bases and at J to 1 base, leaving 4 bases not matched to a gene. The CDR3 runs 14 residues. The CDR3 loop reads CSGRLAGRTDTQYF. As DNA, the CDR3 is TGCAGCGGGAGACTAGCGGGACGCACAGATACGCAGTATTTT.

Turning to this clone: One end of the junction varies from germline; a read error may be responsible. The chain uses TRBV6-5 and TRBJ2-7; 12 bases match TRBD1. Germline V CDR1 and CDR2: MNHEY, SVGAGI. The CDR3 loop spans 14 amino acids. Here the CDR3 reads CASSLGQGAPSPHF. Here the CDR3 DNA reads TGTGCCAGCAGCCTGGGACAGGGGGCCCCATCACCTCACTTC.

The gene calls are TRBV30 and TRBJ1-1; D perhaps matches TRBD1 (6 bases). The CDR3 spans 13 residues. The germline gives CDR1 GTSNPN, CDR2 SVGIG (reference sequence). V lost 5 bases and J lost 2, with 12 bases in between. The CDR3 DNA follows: TGTGCCTGGCACCCGGGACAAAACACTGAAGCTTTCTTT. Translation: CAWHPGQNTEAFF.

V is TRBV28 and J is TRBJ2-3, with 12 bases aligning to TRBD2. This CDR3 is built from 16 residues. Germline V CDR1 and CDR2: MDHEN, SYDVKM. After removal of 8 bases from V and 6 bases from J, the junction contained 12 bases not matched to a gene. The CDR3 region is CASELTSGSFPDTQYF. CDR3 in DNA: TGTGCCAGCGAACTGACTAGCGGGAGCTTCCCCGATACGCAGTATTTT.

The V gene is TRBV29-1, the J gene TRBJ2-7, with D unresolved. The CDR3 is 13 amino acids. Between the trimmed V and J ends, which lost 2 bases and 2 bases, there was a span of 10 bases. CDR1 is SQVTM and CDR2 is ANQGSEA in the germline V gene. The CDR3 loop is CSVELLSTYEQYF. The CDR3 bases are TGCAGCGTTGAATTGTTGTCCACCTACGAGCAGTACTTC.

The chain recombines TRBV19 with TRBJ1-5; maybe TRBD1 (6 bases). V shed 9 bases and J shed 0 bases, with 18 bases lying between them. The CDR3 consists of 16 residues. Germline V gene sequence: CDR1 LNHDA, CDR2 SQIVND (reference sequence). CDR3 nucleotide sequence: TGTGCCAGCCGCCCAGGGGACATGTATAGCAATCAGCCCCAGCATTTT. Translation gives CASRPGDMYSNQPQHF.

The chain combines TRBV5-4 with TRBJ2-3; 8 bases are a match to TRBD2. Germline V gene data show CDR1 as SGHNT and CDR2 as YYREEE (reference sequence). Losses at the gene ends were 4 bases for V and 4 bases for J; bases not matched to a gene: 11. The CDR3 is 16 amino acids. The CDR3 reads CASSPGGREGPDTQYF. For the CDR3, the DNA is TGTGCCAGCAGCCCTGGGGGTCGGGAGGGCCCAGATACGCAGTATTTT.

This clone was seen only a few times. CDR3 sequence reads: CASSLTPMTGGNQPQHF. The CDR3 nucleotides read TGTGCCAGCAGCTTAACCCCCATGACAGGGGGCAATCAGCCCCAGCATTTT. The chain employs TRBV7-2 and TRBJ1-5; 8 bases line up with TRBD1. Trimming cost V 2 bases and J 2 bases; bases outside gene matches: 8. The CDR3 loop spans 17 amino acids. Germline V gives CDR1 SGHTA, CDR2 FQGNSA.

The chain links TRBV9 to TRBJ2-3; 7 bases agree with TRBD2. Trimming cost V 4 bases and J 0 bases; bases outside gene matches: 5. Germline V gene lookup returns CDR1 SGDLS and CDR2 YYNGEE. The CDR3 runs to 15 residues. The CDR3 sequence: CASSSQAGSTDTQYF. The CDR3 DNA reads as TGTGCCAGCAGCTCCCAAGCGGGAAGCACAGATACGCAGTATTTT.

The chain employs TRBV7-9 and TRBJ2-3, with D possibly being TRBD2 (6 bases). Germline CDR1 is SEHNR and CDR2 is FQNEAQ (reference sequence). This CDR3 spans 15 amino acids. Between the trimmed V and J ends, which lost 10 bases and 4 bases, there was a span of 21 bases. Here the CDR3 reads CAIPGGITVSDTQYF. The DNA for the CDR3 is TGTGCCATCCCCGGGGGAATAACCGTCTCAGATACGCAGTATTTT. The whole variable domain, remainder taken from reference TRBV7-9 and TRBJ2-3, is DTGVSQNPRHKITKRGQNVTFRCDPISEHNRLYWYRQTLGQGPEFLTYFQNEAQLEKSRLLSDRFSAERPKGSFSTLEIQRTEQGDSAMYLCAIPGGITVSDTQYFGPGTRLTVL.

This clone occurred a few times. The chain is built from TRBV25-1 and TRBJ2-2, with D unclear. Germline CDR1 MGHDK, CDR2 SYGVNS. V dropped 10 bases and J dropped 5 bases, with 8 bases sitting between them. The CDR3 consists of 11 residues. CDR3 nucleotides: TGTGCCACCGAGAGAACCGGGGAGCTGTTTTTT. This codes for CATERTGELFF.

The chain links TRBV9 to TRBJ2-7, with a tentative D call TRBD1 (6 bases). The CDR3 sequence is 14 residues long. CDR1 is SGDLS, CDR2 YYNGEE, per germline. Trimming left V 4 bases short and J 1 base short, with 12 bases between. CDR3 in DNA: TGTGCCAGCAGCCCAGGGGACGTGTCCTACGAGCAGTACTTC. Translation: CASSPGDVSYEQYF.

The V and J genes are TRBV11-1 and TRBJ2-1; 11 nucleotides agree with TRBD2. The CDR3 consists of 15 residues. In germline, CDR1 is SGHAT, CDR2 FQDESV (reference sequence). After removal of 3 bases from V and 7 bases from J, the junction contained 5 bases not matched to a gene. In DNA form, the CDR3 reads TGTGCCAGCAGCTTTGAACTAGCGGGAGTAAATGAGCAGTTCTTC. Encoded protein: CASSFELAGVNEQFF.

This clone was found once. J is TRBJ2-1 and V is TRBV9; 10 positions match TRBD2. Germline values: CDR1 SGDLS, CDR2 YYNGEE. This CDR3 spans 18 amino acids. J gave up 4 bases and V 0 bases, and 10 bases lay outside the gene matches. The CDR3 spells CASSVGALAGERYNEQFF. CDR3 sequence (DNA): TGTGCCAGCAGCGTAGGGGCGCTAGCGGGAGAGAGGTACAATGAGCAGTTCTTC.

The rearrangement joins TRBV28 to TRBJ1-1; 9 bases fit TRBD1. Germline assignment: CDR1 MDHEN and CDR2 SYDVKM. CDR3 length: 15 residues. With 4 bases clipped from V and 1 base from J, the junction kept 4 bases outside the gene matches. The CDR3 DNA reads TGTGCCAGCAGTTATCAGGGACAGGGGAACACTGAAGCTTTCTTT. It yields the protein CASSYQGQGNTEAFF.

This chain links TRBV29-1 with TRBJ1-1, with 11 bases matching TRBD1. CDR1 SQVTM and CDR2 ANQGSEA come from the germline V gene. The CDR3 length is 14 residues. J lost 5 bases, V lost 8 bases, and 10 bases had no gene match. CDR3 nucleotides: TGCAGCACCACCGGGACAGGGGGAGGGACTGAAGCTTTCTTT. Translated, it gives CSTTGTGGGTEAFF.

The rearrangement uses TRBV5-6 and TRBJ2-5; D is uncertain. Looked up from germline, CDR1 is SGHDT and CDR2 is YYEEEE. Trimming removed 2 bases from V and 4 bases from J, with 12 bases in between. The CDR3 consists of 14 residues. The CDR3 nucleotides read TGTGCCAGCAGCTTCGCGCCAGGAATAGAGACCCAGTACTTC. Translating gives CASSFAPGIETQYF. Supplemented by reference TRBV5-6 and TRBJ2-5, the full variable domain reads DAGVTQSPTHLIKTRGQQVTLRCSPKSGHDTVSWYQQALGQGPQFIFQYYEEEERQRGNFPDRFSGHQFPNYSSELNVNALLLGDSALYLCASSFAPGIETQYFGPGTRLLVL.

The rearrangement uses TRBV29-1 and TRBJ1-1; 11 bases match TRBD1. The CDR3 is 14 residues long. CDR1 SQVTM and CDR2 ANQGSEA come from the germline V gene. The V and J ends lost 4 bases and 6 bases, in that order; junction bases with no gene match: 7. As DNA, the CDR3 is TGCAGCGTTGGGAAGGACAGGGGGCACGCTGAAGCTTTCTTT. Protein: CSVGKDRGHAEAFF. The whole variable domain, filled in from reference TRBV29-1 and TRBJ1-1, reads SAVISQKPSRDICQRGTSLTIQCQVDSQVTMMFWYRQQPGQSLTLIATANQGSEATYESGFVIDKFPISRPNLTFSTLTVSNMSPEDSSIYLCSVGKDRGHAEAFFGQGTRLTVV.

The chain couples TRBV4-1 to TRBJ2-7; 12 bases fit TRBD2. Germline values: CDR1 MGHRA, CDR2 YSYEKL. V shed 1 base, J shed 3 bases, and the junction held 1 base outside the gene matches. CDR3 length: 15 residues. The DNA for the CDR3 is TGCGCCAGCAGCCAAGGACTAGCGGGAGTCTACGAGCAGTACTTC. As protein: CASSQGLAGVYEQYF.

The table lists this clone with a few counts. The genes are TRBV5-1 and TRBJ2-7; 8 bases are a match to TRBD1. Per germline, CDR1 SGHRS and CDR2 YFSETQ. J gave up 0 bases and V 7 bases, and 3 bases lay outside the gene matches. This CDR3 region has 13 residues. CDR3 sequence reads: CASSGQGSYEQYF. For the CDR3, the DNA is TGCGCCAGCTCCGGACAGGGCTCCTACGAGCAGTACTTC.

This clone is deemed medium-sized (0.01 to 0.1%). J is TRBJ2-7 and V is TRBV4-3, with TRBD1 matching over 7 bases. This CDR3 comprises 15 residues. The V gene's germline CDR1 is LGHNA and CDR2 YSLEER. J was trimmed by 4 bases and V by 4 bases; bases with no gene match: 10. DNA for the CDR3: TGCGCCAGCAGCCCTAACTCCGGGACAGCGTACGAGCAGTACTTC. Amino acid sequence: CASSPNSGTAYEQYF.

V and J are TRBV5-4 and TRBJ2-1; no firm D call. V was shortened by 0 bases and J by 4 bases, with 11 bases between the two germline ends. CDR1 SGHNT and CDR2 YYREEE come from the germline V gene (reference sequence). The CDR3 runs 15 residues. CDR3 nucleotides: TGTGCCAGCAGCTTGGATCTCGGTCCGTACAATGAGCAGTTCTTC. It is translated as CASSLDLGPYNEQFF.

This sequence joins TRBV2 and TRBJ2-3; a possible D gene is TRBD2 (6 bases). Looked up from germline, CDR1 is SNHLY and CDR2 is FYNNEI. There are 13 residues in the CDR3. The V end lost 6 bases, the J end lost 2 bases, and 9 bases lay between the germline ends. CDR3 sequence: CASRQRVTDTQYF. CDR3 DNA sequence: TGTGCCAGCAGGCAGCGGGTCACAGATACGCAGTATTTT.

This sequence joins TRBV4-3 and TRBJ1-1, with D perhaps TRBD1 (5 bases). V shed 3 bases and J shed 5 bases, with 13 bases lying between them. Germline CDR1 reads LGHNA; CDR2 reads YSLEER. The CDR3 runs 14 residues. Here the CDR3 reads CASSQAAGKTEAFF. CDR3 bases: TGCGCCAGCAGCCAGGCCGCAGGGAAAACTGAAGCTTTCTTT.